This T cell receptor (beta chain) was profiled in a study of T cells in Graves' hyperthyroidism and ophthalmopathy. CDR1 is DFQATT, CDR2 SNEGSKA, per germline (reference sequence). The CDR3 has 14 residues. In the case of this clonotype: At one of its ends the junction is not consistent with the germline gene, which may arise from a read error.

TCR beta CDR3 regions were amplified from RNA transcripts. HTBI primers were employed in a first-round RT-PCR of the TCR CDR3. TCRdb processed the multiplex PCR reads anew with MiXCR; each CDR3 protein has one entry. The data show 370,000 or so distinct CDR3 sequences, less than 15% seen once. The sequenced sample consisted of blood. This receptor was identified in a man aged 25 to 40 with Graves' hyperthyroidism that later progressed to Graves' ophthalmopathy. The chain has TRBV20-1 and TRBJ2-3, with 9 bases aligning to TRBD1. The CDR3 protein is CSALPGQGTDAQYF. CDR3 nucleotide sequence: TGCAGTGCCCTGCCGGGACAGGGCACAGATGCGCAGTATTTT.